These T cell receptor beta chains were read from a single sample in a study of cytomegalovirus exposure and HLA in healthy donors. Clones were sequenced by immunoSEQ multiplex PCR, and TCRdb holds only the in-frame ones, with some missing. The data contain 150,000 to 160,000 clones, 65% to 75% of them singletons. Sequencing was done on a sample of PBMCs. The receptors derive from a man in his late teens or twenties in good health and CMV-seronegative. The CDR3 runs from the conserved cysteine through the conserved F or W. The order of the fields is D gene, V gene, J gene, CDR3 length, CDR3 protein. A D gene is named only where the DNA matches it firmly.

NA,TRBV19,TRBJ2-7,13,CASRETGSYEQYF
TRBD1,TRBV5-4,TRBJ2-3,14,CASSGTGGKDTQYF
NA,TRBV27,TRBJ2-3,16,CASSLSSSYRPDTQYF
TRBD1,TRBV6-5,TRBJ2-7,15,CASSYSGTGPYEQYF
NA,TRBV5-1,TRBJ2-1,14,CASSFWGLSNEQFF
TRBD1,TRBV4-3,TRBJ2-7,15,CASSQYRGTSYEQYF
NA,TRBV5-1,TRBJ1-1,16,CASSLGHRVGNTEAFF
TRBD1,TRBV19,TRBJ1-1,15,CASSLGQGMNTEAFF
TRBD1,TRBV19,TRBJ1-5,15,CASSPRRAGGQPQHF
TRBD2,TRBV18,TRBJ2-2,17,CASSPPFLAGDTGELFF
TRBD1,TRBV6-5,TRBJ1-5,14,CASRTGLSNQPQHF
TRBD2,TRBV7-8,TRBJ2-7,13,CASGSGFNYEQYF
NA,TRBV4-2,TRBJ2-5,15,CASSQDRGAQETQYF
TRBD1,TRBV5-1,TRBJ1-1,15,CASVLVAGGNTEAFF
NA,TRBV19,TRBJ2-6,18,CASSMGRGPHSGANVLTF
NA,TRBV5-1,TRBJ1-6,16,CASRPGSSLDNSPLHF
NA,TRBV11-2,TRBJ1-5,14,CASSLETGDQPQHF
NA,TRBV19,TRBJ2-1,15,CASNQASSSYNEQFF
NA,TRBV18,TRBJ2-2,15,CASSPQTTGTGELFF
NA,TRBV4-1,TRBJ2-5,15,CASSPGVAVQETQYF
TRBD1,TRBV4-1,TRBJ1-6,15,CASSQGQGANSPLHF
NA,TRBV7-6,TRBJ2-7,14,CASSLFGRVGEQYF